This T cell receptor (beta chain) was documented in a study of T cell responses to AZD1222 COVID-19 vaccine. Across the study: Some second doses came at about 4 weeks and others at about 12 weeks; these were pooled. Study results and limitations: Mostly white British, mostly female donors; authors suggested clonal diversity may be underestimated. Reports indicate that nearly half of spike-specific TCRs are directed at unmutated variant regions.

Clones were sequenced by immunoSEQ multiplex PCR, and TCRdb holds only the in-frame ones, with some missing. The sample lists some 130,000 clones; roughly 80% were seen once. In regard to this clone: Its specificity is not known.

The germline V gene has CDR1 MNHEY and CDR2 SMNVEV (reference sequence). The V end was cut by 6 bases, the J end by 4 bases, with 10 bases between. The CDR3 totals 13 residues. Material: peripheral blood, obtained on day 0 of AZD1222 vaccination. The chain is built from TRBV27 and TRBJ1-5; no clear D. This receptor was identified in an adult in good health. The CDR3 region is CASRALGNQPQHF. CDR3 nucleotide sequence: TGTGCCAGCAGGGCCTTAGGAAATCAGCCCCAGCATTTT.